The 17 T cell receptor beta chains reported below all come from one sample, sequenced in a study of T cell responses to AZD1222 COVID-19 vaccine. Some clones are missing from TCRdb's copy, which holds only in-frame ones; the method was immunoSEQ multiplex PCR. The sample records approximately 130,000 clones, about nine tenths being singletons. The source was peripheral blood, collected on day 0 of AZD1222 vaccination. The receptors derive from an adult in good health.

This chain connects TRBV21-1 to TRBJ2-7; the table's D call TRBD1 went unverified against the DNA. TRBV21-1 is a pseudogene. The CDR3 length is 15 residues. Here the CDR3 reads CASRPWTGWSYEQYF. CDR3 DNA: TGTGCCAGCAGACCCTGGACAGGTTGGTCCTACGAGCAGTACTTC.

The V and J genes are TRBV19 and TRBJ1-1; TRBD1 is a possible D gene (5 bases). Trimming took 1 base from V and 1 from J, leaving 10 bases between them. This CDR3 is built from 15 residues. Germline lookup yields CDR1 LNHDA and CDR2 SQIVND (reference sequence). CDR3 region: CASSIGRAGNTEAFF. In DNA form, the CDR3 reads TGTGCCAGTAGTATAGGCAGGGCCGGGAACACTGAAGCTTTCTTT. Variable domain in full (rest from reference TRBV19 and TRBJ1-1): DGGITQSPKYLFRKEGQNVTLSCEQNLNHDAMYWYRQDPGQGLRLIYYSQIVNDFQKGDIAEGYSVSREKKESFPLTVTSAQKNPTAFYLCASSIGRAGNTEAFFGQGTRLTVV.

As regards this clone: Other DNA sequences in this sample translate to the same CDR3. The V gene is TRBV19, the J gene TRBJ2-7; TRBD2 matches 7 bases. The CDR3 extends over 13 amino acids. In germline, CDR1 is LNHDA, CDR2 SQIVND (reference sequence). After removal of 3 bases from V and 3 bases from J, the junction contained 2 bases not matched to a gene. In DNA, the CDR3 is TGTGCCAGTAGTATCGGGAGGAGCTACGAGCAGTACTTC. Translating it yields CASSIGRSYEQYF. The complete variable domain, with remaining parts taken from reference TRBV19 and TRBJ2-7, reads DGGITQSPKYLFRKEGQNVTLSCEQNLNHDAMYWYRQDPGQGLRLIYYSQIVNDFQKGDIAEGYSVSREKKESFPLTVTSAQKNPTAFYLCASSIGRSYEQYFGPGTRLTVT.

This rearrangement joins TRBV5-6 to TRBJ1-2; D uncertain. Trimming took 4 bases from V and 4 from J, leaving 20 bases between them. The CDR3 is 16 residues long. CDR1 is SGHDT, CDR2 YYEEEE, per germline. DNA for the CDR3: TGTGCCAGCAGCCATACCCTCCGGCAGGCCAGCTATGGCTACACCTTC. It is translated as CASSHTLRQASYGYTF.

The chain combines TRBV10-3 with TRBJ1-1; D remains ambiguous. The CDR3 has 12 amino acids. Germline CDR1 ENHRY, CDR2 SYGVKD. Trimming left V 3 bases short and J 1 base short, with 3 bases between. The CDR3 coding sequence is TGTGCCATCAGTGACCAGAACACTGAAGCTTTCTTT. This sequence encodes CAISDQNTEAFF.

This rearrangement joins TRBV7-9 to TRBJ2-2; D could derive from TRBD1 or TRBD2 (5 bases each). CDR1 and CDR2 from the germline V gene are SEHNR and FQNEAQ (reference sequence). Trimming removed 4 bases from V and 8 bases from J, with 11 bases in between. The CDR3 runs 13 residues. The chain's CDR3 is CASSSEGMGELFF. DNA for the CDR3: TGTGCCAGCAGCTCAGAGGGGATGGGGGAGCTGTTTTTT.

The V call is TRBV5-1, the J call TRBJ1-6; D call uncertain. The germline gives CDR1 SGHRS, CDR2 YFSETQ. This CDR3 spans 14 amino acids. Trimming stripped 0 bases from V and 10 bases from J, with 11 bases between. CDR3 loop: CASSLGLEESPLHF. The CDR3 DNA reads as TGCGCCAGCAGCTTGGGGTTAGAAGAGTCACCCCTCCACTTT.

Turning to this clone: At one of its ends the junction is not consistent with the germline gene, which may arise from a read error. This chain joins TRBV5-1 and TRBJ1-4; 9 positions agree with TRBD1. The CDR3 is made up of 19 amino acids. Germline V gene lookup returns CDR1 SGHRS and CDR2 YFSETQ. The CDR3 loop is CASSLVFVGQGASNENLFF. The CDR3 DNA reads TGCGCCAGCAGCTTGGTGTTCGTGGGACAGGGAGCATCTAATGAAAACCTGTTTTTT.

The rearrangement joins TRBV11-2 to TRBJ1-2; 10 bases fit TRBD1. The CDR3 consists of 18 residues. The V segment lost 5 bases and the J segment 8 bases; nucleotides outside the gene matches: 20. Germline V CDR1 and CDR2: SGHAT, FQNNGV. CDR3 DNA: TGTGCCAGCAGCCTAGGATTGAGGACAGGGGGTTCCTTACGGGGCTACACCTTC. Amino acids: CASSLGLRTGGSLRGYTF.

V is TRBV27 and J is TRBJ2-1; D possibly corresponds to TRBD2 (6 bases). V lost 8 bases and J 7 bases, leaving 15 bases between the germline ends. The CDR3 loop spans 13 amino acids. Germline assignment: CDR1 MNHEY and CDR2 SMNVEV (reference sequence). The chain's CDR3 is CASGELGRNEQFF. The CDR3 coding sequence is TGTGCCAGCGGCGAGCTAGGGAGGAATGAGCAGTTCTTC.

The chain uses TRBV6-5 and TRBJ1-1; 10 bases are a match to TRBD1. After removal of 7 bases from V and 5 bases from J, the junction contained 7 bases not matched to a gene. The CDR3 is 14 residues long. Germline V gene lookup returns CDR1 MNHEY and CDR2 SVGAGI. DNA for the CDR3: TGTGCCAGCACAAGGACAGGGGGTATGACTGAAGCTTTCTTT. As protein: CASTRTGGMTEAFF.

This sequence joins TRBV10-3 and TRBJ2-2, with 9 positions matching TRBD1. V was clipped by 6 bases and J by 2 bases; unmatched bases: 4. There are 15 residues in the CDR3. CDR1 and CDR2 from the germline V gene are ENHRY and SYGVKD. This CDR3 is CAISEGQGNTGELFF. CDR3 nucleotide sequence: TGTGCCATCAGCGAGGGACAGGGAAACACCGGGGAGCTGTTTTTT.

The CDR3 DNA reads as TGTGCCAGTAGTAGGGACAGGGAGTACACTAAAGAGACCCAGTACTTC. Translated: CASSRDREYTKETQYF. The chain has TRBV19 and TRBJ2-5; TRBD1 matches at 9 bases. CDR3 length: 16 residues. Germline trimming cut 4 bases from V and 3 bases from J; bases unmatched to any gene: 9. CDR1 is LNHDA, CDR2 SQIVND, per germline (reference sequence).

The chain couples TRBV7-2 to TRBJ2-3; D unresolved. This CDR3 region has 11 residues. Per the germline V gene, CDR1 is SGHTA and CDR2 is FQGNSA. V was shortened by 3 bases and J by 10 bases, with 8 bases between the two germline ends. CDR3 DNA sequence: TGTGCCAGCAGCTTTGGCTCATCGCAGTATTTT. It codes for CASSFGSSQYF. Filled out from reference TRBV7-2 and TRBJ2-3, the complete variable domain reads GAGVSQSPSNKVTEKGKDVELRCDPISGHTALYWYRQSLGQGLEFLIYFQGNSAPDKSGLPSDRFSAERTGGSVSTLTIQRTQQEDSAVYLCASSFGSSQYFGPGTRLTVL.

The DNA for the CDR3 is TGCGCCAGCAGCCTGAGCGACGTCGGTGAGCAGTTCTTC. As protein: CASSLSDVGEQFF. V usage is TRBV5-1 and J usage is TRBJ2-1; D gene ambiguous. The ends were cut back, 4 bases at V and 9 bases at J, with 14 bases in the middle. The CDR3 is made up of 13 amino acids. The germline gives CDR1 SGHRS, CDR2 YFSETQ.

The chain recombines TRBV28 with TRBJ2-7; D not certain. The V and J ends lost 8 bases and 0 bases respectively, with 11 bases between them. The CDR3 runs 13 residues. Germline V CDR1 and CDR2: MDHEN, SYDVKM. This CDR3 reads CASSQASSYEQYF. In DNA, the CDR3 is TGTGCCAGCTCTCAGGCTAGCTCCTACGAGCAGTACTTC.

The chain is built from TRBV5-1 and TRBJ1-2; D is perhaps TRBD1 (5 bases). Germline-derived CDR1 and CDR2 are SGHRS and YFSETQ. Trimming stripped 4 bases from V and 5 bases from J, with 18 bases between. The CDR3 runs to 15 residues. The CDR3 is CASSLVIGGEYGYTF. For the CDR3, the DNA is TGCGCCAGCAGCCTGGTTATCGGGGGGGAATATGGCTACACCTTC.